These 19 T cell receptor beta chains originate from one sample sequenced in a study of blood T cell repertoires in COVID-19. Data came from immunoSEQ multiplex PCR; TCRdb stores just in-frame clones and leaves some out. The sample has tens of thousands of clones, 68% seen once. Sample: peripheral blood. These receptors were obtained from a human donor in a cohort sampled during active COVID-19.

CDR3 sequence reads: CASSFAHSYTEAFF. DNA for the CDR3: TGTGCCAGCAGCTTCGCCCACAGTTACACTGAAGCTTTCTTT. The V call is TRBV11-2, the J call TRBJ1-1; D not resolved. Germline loops: CDR1 SGHAT, CDR2 FQNNGV. With 3 bases removed from V and 3 bases from J, the gap between germline ends came to 11 bases. CDR3 length: 14 amino acids.

Written as DNA, the CDR3 is TGCGCCAGCAGGTATCGGACGGCGGGTGATTCACCCCTCCACTTT. Its translation is CASRYRTAGDSPLHF. This chain joins TRBV5-1 and TRBJ1-6; no definite D call. The germline V and J ends were trimmed by 5 bases and 8 bases, with 17 bases remaining between them. This CDR3 spans 15 amino acids. From germline, CDR1 is SGHRS and CDR2 YFSETQ.

The chain employs TRBV7-8 and TRBJ1-4; 11 nucleotides match TRBD1. This CDR3 has 17 residues. V shed 1 base, J shed 4 bases, and the junction held 5 bases outside the gene matches. CDR1 and CDR2 (germline): SGHVS, FQNEAQ. CDR3 in DNA: TGTGCCAGCAGCTTAGGGCGGACAGGGGGCCTTAATGAAAAACTGTTTTTT. This gives the protein CASSLGRTGGLNEKLFF.

The chain couples TRBV11-3 to TRBJ2-6, with D perhaps matching TRBD2 (6 bases). Trimming removed 4 bases at V and 3 bases at J, with 19 bases between. The CDR3 extends over 18 amino acids. Per germline, CDR1 SGHNT and CDR2 YENEEA. The CDR3 coding sequence is TGTGCCAGCAGCTCCCCCTCCGGGGGATCCGGTGGGGCCAACGTCCTGACTTTC. Its protein product is CASSSPSGGSGGANVLTF. The whole variable domain, remainder taken from reference TRBV11-3 and TRBJ2-6, is EAGVVQSPRYKIIEKKQPVAFWCNPISGHNTLYWYLQNLGQGPELLIRYENEEAVDDSQLPKDRFSAERLKGVDSTLKIQPAELGDSAVYLCASSSPSGGSGGANVLTFGAGSRLTVL.

The chain combines TRBV19 with TRBJ2-1, with TRBD2 matching over 7 bases. The CDR3 has 15 residues. The trim removed 2 bases at V and 5 bases at J, leaving 6 bases unmatched. The germline V gene encodes CDR1 LNHDA and CDR2 SQIVND (reference sequence). The DNA for the CDR3 is TGTGCCAGTAGTATACTCTCACTAGCGAACAATGAGCAGTTCTTC. Translating it yields CASSILSLANNEQFF.

This clone has just a few counts. The rearrangement links TRBV7-8 to TRBJ1-2, with D uncertain. Trimming removed 1 base at V and 5 bases at J, with 5 bases between. Germline V gene lookup returns CDR1 SGHVS and CDR2 FQNEAQ. CDR3 length: 12 amino acids. CDR3 sequence: CASSLDLYGYTF. The CDR3 DNA reads as TGTGCCAGCAGCTTAGATCTATATGGCTACACCTTC. The full variable domain, in which reference TRBV7-8 and TRBJ1-2 provide the parts outside the CDR3, is GAGVSQSPRYKVAKRGQDVALRCDPISGHVSLFWYQQALGQGPEFLTYFQNEAQLDKSGLPSDRFFAERPEGSVSTLKIQRTQQEDSAVYLCASSLDLYGYTFGSGTRLTVV.

V and J are TRBV24-1 and TRBJ2-1, with TRBD1 matching over 9 bases. The germline gives CDR1 KGHDR, CDR2 SFDVKD. The CDR3 has 14 amino acids. The V and J ends lost 7 bases and 6 bases, in that order; junction bases with no gene match: 6. The CDR3 region is CATRDPTGGNEQFF. Here the CDR3 DNA reads TGTGCCACCAGAGACCCGACAGGGGGCAATGAGCAGTTCTTC.

The chain is built from TRBV5-6 and TRBJ1-2, with D uncertain. Germline CDR1 SGHDT, CDR2 YYEEEE. V lost 0 bases to trimming and J lost 8 bases, with 8 bases between them. The CDR3 is 12 amino acids. The CDR3 DNA sequence: TGTGCCAGCAGCTTGGAACGGGTCGGCTACACCTTC. It codes for CASSLERVGYTF.

This rearrangement joins TRBV20-1 to TRBJ2-7, with D maybe TRBD2 (6 bases). The ends were cut back, 7 bases at V and 6 bases at J, with 13 bases in the middle. The CDR3 extends over 11 amino acids. Germline-derived CDR1 and CDR2 are DFQATT and SNEGSKA (reference sequence). The CDR3 nucleotides read TGCAGTGTCATACTGGGGGGCGAGCAGTACTTC. It codes for CSVILGGEQYF.

This chain links TRBV7-2 with TRBJ2-5; no clear D gene. The ends were cut back, 1 base at V and 2 bases at J, with 5 bases in the middle. This CDR3 region has 13 residues. Looked up from germline, CDR1 is SGHTA and CDR2 is FQGNSA. CDR3 nucleotide sequence: TGTGCCAGCAGCTTAGTGACTCAAGAGACCCAGTACTTC. The encoded protein is CASSLVTQETQYF.

This clone was counted between two and nine times. CDR3 amino acids: CASSVSSSRTDTQYF. CDR3 DNA: TGTGCCAGCAGTGTCAGTTCTAGCAGGACAGATACGCAGTATTTT. This chain uses TRBV3-1 (or the pseudogene TRBV3-2) with TRBJ2-3; D might be TRBD2 (5 bases). Looked up from germline, CDR1 is LGHDT and CDR2 is YNNKEL (reference sequence). Deletions cut 6 bases from V and 3 bases from J, with 16 bases between. The CDR3 has 15 amino acids.

The J gene is TRBJ2-5, the V gene TRBV7-3; 7 positions match TRBD1. Germline V gene sequence: CDR1 SGHTA, CDR2 FQGTGA. Trimming at V came to 5 bases and at J to 7 bases, leaving 7 bases not matched to a gene. This CDR3 contains 13 residues. CDR3 region: CASSKGAEGTQYF. DNA for the CDR3: TGTGCCAGCAGCAAGGGGGCTGAGGGGACCCAGTACTTC.

The chain links TRBV9 to TRBJ2-1; 8 positions agree with TRBD1. Trimming cost V 1 base and J 9 bases; bases outside gene matches: 6. Germline V gene lookup returns CDR1 SGDLS and CDR2 YYNGEE. The CDR3 consists of 14 residues. CDR3 sequence reads: CASSVQGADFEQFF. DNA for the CDR3: TGTGCCAGCAGCGTACAGGGGGCGGATTTTGAGCAGTTCTTC.

This chain joins TRBV6-5 and TRBJ2-1, with 14 bases fitting TRBD2. Per germline, CDR1 MNHEY and CDR2 SVGAGI. J lost 8 bases, V lost 6 bases, and 6 bases had no gene match. The CDR3 is made up of 15 amino acids. The chain's CDR3 is CASSRLAGGSDEQFF. CDR3 nucleotides: TGTGCCAGCAGCCGACTAGCGGGGGGGTCTGATGAGCAGTTCTTC.

This clone was seen a few times. CDR3: CASRGMGGGYNEQFF. The CDR3 region has the DNA TGTGCCAGCAGGGGGATGGGCGGGGGCTACAATGAGCAGTTCTTC. The V and J genes are TRBV6-5 and TRBJ2-1, with 7 bases that match TRBD2. Trimming took 6 bases from V and 3 from J; bases not matched to a gene: 8. Germline-derived CDR1 and CDR2 are MNHEY and SVGAGI. This CDR3 is 15 amino acids long.

This clone was counted many times. This chain connects TRBV7-8 to TRBJ1-3, with 7 bases fitting TRBD1. The V and J ends lost 0 bases and 1 base, in that order; junction bases with no gene match: 3. The CDR3 spans 16 residues. CDR1 and CDR2 (germline): SGHVS, FQNEAQ. CDR3 sequence (DNA): TGTGCCAGCAGCTTAGCAAGGACAGGTTCTGGAAACACCATATATTTT. This codes for CASSLARTGSGNTIYF.

This clone was seen a handful of times. The rearrangement uses TRBV7-6 and TRBJ2-7, with a tentative D call TRBD2 (5 bases). The CDR3 loop spans 13 amino acids. The germline V and J ends were trimmed by 5 bases and 3 bases, with 11 bases remaining between them. Germline CDR1 is SGHVS and CDR2 is FNYEAQ. The CDR3 DNA follows: TGTGCCAGCAGCCGCGGACTGATCTACGAGCAGTACTTC. This sequence encodes CASSRGLIYEQYF.

The genes are TRBV19 and TRBJ2-7; TRBD1 agrees at 7 bases. Germline CDR1 is LNHDA and CDR2 is SQIVND (reference sequence). V lost 4 bases to trimming and J lost 3 bases; unmatched junction nucleotides: 9. The CDR3 consists of 15 residues. The CDR3 DNA is TGTGCCAGTAGTACGGGACAGACTCTAATCTACGAGCAGTACTTC. The encoded protein is CASSTGQTLIYEQYF.

This clone was observed a few times. The chain employs TRBV3-1 (or the pseudogene TRBV3-2) and TRBJ2-7; TRBD2 agrees at 7 bases. Germline values: CDR1 LGHDT, CDR2 YNNKEL (reference sequence). The junction had 4 bases not matched to a gene; V was cut back by 1 base and J by 4 bases. CDR3 size: 14 residues. The CDR3 loop is CASSQGTRQYEQYF. The CDR3 DNA reads as TGTGCCAGCAGCCAAGGGACTAGGCAATACGAGCAGTACTTC.